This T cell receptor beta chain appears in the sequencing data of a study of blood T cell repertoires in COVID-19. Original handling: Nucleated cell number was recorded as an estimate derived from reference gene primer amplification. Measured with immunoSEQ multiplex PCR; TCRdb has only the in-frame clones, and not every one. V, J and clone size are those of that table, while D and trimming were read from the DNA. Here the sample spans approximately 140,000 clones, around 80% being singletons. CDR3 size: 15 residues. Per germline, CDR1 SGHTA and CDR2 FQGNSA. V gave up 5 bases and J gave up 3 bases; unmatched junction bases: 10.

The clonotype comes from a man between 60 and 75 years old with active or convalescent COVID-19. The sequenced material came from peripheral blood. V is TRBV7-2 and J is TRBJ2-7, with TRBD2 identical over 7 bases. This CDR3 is CASSPDGRSDYEQYF. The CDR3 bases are TGTGCCAGCAGCCCTGACGGGAGGTCCGACTACGAGCAGTACTTC.